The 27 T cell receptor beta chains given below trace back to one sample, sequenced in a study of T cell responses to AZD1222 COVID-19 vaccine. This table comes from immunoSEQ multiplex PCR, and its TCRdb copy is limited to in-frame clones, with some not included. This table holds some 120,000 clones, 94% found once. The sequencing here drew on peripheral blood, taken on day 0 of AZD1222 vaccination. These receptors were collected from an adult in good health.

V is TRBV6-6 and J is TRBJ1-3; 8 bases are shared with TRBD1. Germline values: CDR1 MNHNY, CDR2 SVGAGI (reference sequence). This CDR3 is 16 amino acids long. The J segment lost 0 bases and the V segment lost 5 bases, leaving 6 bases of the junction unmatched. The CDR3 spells CASSPQGANSGNTIYF. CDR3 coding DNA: TGTGCCAGCAGTCCTCAGGGGGCGAACTCTGGAAACACCATATATTTT.

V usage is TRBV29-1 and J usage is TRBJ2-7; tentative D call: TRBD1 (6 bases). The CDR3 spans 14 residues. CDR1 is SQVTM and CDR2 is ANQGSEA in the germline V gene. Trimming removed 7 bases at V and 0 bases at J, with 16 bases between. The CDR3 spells CSALLRDTSYEQYF. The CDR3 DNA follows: TGCAGCGCCCTACTACGGGACACCTCCTACGAGCAGTACTTC.

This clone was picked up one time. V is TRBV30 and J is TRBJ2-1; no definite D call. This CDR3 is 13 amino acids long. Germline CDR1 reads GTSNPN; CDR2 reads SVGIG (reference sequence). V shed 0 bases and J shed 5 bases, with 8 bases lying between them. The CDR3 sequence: CAWSVLLNNEQFF. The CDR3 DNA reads TGTGCCTGGAGTGTGCTTCTGAACAATGAGCAGTTCTTC.

In nucleotides, the CDR3 is TGTGCCAGCAGTGCGACAGGGTTGGGAAACACCATATATTTT. This translates into CASSATGLGNTIYF. This chain uses TRBV25-1 with TRBJ1-3, with 7 bases identical to TRBD1. From germline, CDR1 is MGHDK and CDR2 SYGVNS. Trimming cost V 4 bases and J 4 bases; bases outside gene matches: 4. CDR3 length equals 14 residues.

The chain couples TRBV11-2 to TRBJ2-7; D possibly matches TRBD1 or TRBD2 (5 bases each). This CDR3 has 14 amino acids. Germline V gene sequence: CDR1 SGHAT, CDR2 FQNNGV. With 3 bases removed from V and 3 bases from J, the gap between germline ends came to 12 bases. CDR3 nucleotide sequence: TGTGCCAGCAGCTTTAGGGACCGTAACTACGAGCAGTACTTC. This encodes CASSFRDRNYEQYF.

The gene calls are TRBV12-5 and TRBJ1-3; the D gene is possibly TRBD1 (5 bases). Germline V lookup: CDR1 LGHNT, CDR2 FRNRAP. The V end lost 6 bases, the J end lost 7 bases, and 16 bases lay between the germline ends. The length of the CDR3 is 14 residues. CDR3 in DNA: TGTGCTAGTGGACACGGACAAGATGCGAACACCATATATTTT. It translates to CASGHGQDANTIYF.

DNA for the CDR3: TGTGCCAGCAGTGAAGCGAACACAGTCAGGGAGAACTATGGCTACACCTTC. This codes for CASSEANTVRENYGYTF. The genes are TRBV2 and TRBJ1-2, with a possible D match to TRBD1 (5 bases). This CDR3 contains 17 residues. V lost 0 bases and J lost 2, with 16 bases in between. Germline CDR1 SNHLY, CDR2 FYNNEI.

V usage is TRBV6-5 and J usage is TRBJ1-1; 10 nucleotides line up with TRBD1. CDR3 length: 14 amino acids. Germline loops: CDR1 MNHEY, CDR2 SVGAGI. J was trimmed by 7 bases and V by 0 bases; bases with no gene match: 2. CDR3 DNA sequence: TGTGCCAGCAGTTACTCGGGACAGGGGTTTGAAGCTTTCTTT. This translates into CASSYSGQGFEAFF.

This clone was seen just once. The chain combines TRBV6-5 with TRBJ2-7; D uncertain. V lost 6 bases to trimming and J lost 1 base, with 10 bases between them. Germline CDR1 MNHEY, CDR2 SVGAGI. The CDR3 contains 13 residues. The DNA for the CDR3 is TGTGCCAGCAGGCAGGACGGTTCCTACGAGCAGTACTTC. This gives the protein CASRQDGSYEQYF.

CDR3 amino acids: CASSDDRMGEKLFF. The CDR3 DNA reads TGTGCCAGCAGTGACGACAGGATGGGTGAAAAACTGTTTTTT. This chain links TRBV2 with TRBJ1-4, with D perhaps TRBD1 (6 bases). The V end lost 3 bases, the J end lost 7 bases, and 12 bases lay between the germline ends. CDR3 size: 14 residues. Germline V CDR1 and CDR2: SNHLY, FYNNEI.

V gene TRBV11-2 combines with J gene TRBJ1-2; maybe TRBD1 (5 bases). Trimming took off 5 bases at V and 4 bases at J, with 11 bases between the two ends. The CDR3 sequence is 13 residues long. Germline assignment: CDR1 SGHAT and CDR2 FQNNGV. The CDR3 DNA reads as TGTGCCAGCAGCCAAGGGACGGCCTATGGCTACACCTTC. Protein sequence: CASSQGTAYGYTF.

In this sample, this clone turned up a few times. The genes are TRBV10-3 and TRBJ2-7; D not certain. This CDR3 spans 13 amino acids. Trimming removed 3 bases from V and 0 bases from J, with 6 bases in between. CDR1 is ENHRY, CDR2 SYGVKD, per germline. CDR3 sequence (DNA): TGTGCCATCAGTGACCTGTCCTCCTACGAGCAGTACTTC. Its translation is CAISDLSSYEQYF.

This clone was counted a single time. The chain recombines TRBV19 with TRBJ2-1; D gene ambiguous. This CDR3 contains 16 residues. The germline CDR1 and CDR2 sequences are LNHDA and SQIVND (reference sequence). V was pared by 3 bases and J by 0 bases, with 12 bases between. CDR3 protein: CASSISVASSYNEQFF. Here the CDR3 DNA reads TGTGCCAGTAGTATTAGTGTCGCTAGCTCCTACAATGAGCAGTTCTTC.

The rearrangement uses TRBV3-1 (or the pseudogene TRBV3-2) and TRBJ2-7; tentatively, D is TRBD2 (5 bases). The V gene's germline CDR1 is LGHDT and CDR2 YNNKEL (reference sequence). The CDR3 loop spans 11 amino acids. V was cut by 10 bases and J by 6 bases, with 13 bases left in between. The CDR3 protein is CATREGSEQYF. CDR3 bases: TGTGCCACCCGTGAAGGGAGCGAGCAGTACTTC.

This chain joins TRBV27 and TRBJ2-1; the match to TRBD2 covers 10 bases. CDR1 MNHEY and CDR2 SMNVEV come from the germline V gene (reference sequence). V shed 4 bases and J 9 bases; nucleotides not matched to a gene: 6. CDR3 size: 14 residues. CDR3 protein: CASSSGLALPEQFF. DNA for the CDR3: TGTGCCAGCAGTTCGGGACTAGCGTTACCTGAGCAGTTCTTC.

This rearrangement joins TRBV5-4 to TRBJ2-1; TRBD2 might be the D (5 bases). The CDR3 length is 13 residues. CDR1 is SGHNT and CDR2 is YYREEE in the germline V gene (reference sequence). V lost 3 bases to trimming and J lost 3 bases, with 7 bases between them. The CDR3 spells CASSSGLYNEQFF. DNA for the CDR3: TGTGCCAGCAGCTCAGGACTCTACAATGAGCAGTTCTTC.

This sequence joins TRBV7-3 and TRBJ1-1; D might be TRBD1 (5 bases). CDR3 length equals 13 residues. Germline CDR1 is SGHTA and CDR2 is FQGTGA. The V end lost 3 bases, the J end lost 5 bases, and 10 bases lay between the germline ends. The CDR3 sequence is CASSLTDHTEAFF. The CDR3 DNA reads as TGTGCCAGCAGCTTGACAGATCATACTGAAGCTTTCTTT.

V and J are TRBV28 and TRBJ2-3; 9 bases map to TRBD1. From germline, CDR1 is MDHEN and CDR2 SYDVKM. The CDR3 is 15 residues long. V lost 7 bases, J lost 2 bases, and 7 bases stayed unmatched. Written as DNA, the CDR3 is TGTGCCAGCACCGAGGGACAGGGCGTCACAGATACGCAGTATTTT. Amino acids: CASTEGQGVTDTQYF.

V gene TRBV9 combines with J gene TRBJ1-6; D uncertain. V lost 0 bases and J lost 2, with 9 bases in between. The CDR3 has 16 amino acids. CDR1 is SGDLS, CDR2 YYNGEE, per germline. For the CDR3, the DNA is TGTGCCAGCAGCGTAGGGGGAGGGACCTATAATTCACCCCTCCACTTT. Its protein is CASSVGGGTYNSPLHF.

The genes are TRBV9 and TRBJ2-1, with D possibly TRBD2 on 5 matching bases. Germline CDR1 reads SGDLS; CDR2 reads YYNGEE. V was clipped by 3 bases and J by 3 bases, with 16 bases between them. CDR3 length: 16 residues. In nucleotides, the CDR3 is TGTGCCAGCAGCGCCGGAGGTGGCGGCGGCTACAATGAGCAGTTCTTC. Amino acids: CASSAGGGGGYNEQFF.

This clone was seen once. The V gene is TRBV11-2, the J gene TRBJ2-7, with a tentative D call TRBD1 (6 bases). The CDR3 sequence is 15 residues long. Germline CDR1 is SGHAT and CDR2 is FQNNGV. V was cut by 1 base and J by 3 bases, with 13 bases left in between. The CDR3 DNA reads TGTGCCAGCAGCTTAGTACTGGGGGCATACTACGAGCAGTACTTC. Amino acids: CASSLVLGAYYEQYF.

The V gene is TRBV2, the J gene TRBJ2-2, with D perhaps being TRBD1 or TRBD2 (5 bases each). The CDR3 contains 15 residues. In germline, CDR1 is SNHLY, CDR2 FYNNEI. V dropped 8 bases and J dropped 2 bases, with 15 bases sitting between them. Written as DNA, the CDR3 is TGTGCCAGCCGCGACGGGACGGTCAACACCGGGGAGCTGTTTTTT. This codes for CASRDGTVNTGELFF. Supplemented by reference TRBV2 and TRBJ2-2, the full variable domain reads EPEVTQTPSHQVTQMGQEVILRCVPISNHLYFYWYRQILGQKVEFLVSFYNNEISEKSEIFDDQFSVERPDGSNFTLKIRSTKLEDSAMYFCASRDGTVNTGELFFGEGSRLTVL.

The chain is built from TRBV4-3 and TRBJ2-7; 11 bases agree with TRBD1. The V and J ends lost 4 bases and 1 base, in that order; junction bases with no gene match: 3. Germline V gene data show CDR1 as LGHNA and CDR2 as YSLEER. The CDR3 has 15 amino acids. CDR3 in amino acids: CASSPGTGGSYEQYF. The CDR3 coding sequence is TGCGCCAGCAGCCCCGGGACAGGGGGTTCCTACGAGCAGTACTTC.

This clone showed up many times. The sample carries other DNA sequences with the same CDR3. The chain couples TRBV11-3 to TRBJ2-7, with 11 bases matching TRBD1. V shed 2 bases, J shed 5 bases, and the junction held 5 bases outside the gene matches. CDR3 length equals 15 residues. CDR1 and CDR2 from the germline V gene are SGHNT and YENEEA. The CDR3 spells CASSLRGTGGNEQYF. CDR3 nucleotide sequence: TGTGCCAGCAGCTTAAGGGGGACAGGGGGAAACGAGCAGTACTTC.

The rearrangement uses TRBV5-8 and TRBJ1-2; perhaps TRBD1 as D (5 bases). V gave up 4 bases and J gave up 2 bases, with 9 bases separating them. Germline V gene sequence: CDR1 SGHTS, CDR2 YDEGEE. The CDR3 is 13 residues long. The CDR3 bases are TGTGCCAGCAGCACAGGAGACAACTATGGCTACACCTTC. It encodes CASSTGDNYGYTF. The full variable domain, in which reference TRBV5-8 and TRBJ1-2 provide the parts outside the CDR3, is EAGVTQSPTHLIKTRGQQATLRCSPISGHTSVYWYQQALGLGLQFLLWYDEGEERNRGNFPPRFSGRQFPNYSSELNVNALELEDSALYLCASSTGDNYGYTFGSGTRLTVV.

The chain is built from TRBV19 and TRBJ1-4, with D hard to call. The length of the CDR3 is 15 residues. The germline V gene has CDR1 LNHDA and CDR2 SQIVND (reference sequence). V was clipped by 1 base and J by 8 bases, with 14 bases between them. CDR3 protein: CASSIAPVIGEKLFF. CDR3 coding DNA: TGTGCCAGTAGTATAGCACCCGTCATTGGAGAAAAACTGTTTTTT. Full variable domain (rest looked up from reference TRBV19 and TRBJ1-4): DGGITQSPKYLFRKEGQNVTLSCEQNLNHDAMYWYRQDPGQGLRLIYYSQIVNDFQKGDIAEGYSVSREKKESFPLTVTSAQKNPTAFYLCASSIAPVIGEKLFFGSGTQLSVL.

This CDR3 is CASSGRDRPYEQYF. The CDR3 nucleotides are TGTGCCAGCAGCGGCCGGGACAGGCCCTACGAGCAGTACTTC. The chain couples TRBV5-4 to TRBJ2-7; 8 bases fit TRBD1. In germline, CDR1 is SGHNT, CDR2 YYREEE (reference sequence). Trimming cost V 4 bases and J 2 bases; bases outside gene matches: 5. There are 14 residues in the CDR3. The variable domain in full, with the rest retrieved from reference TRBV5-4 and TRBJ2-7, is ETGVTQSPTHLIKTRGQQVTLRCSSQSGHNTVSWYQQALGQGPQFIFQYYREEENGRGNFPPRFSGLQFPNYSSELNVNALELDDSALYLCASSGRDRPYEQYFGPGTRLTVT.